This T cell receptor beta chain was found in a study of TIL therapy for anti-PD-1-resistant metastatic lung cancer. Study outcomes and limitations: TIL clonotype persistence in blood showed no apparent association with response. Treatment-naive, never-smoker and oncogene-addicted patients were overrepresented in this highly selected cohort.

Turning to this clone: Its antigen is still unknown.

The time point: pre-treatment sample, taken before nivolumab and TIL therapy. Sequencing used immunoSEQ v3. TCRdb's table, derived via immunoSEQ multiplex PCR, lists solely in-frame clones and lacks some. Here the sample spans 20,000 or so clones, 70% to 80% being singletons. The CDR3 has 15 amino acids. The germline V gene encodes CDR1 SEHNR and CDR2 FQNEAQ (reference sequence). The V gene end was trimmed by 5 bases and the J gene end by 8 bases; junction bases not matched to a gene: 10. The chain couples TRBV7-9 to TRBJ2-1, with TRBD1 matching 9 bases. Sequencing used blood, obtained at baseline. The TCR originated in a person between 25 and 80 years old with non-small cell lung cancer. The CDR3 nucleotides read TGTGCCAGCAGCCCAACAGGGGGCGAGTTCCATGAGCAGTTCTTC. Encoded protein: CASSPTGGEFHEQFF.